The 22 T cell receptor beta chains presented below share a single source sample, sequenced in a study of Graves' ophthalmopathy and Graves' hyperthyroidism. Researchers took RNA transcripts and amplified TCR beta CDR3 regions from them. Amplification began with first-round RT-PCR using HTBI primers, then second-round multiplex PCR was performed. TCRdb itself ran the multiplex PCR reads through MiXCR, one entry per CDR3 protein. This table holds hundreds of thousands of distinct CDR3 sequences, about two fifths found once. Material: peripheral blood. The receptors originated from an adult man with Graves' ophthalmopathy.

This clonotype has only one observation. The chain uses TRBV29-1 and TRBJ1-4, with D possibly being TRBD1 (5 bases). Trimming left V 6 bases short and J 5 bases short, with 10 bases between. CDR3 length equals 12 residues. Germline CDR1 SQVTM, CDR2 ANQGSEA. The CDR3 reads CSVAQGNEKLFF. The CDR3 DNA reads TGCAGCGTCGCGCAGGGAAATGAAAAACTGTTTTTT.

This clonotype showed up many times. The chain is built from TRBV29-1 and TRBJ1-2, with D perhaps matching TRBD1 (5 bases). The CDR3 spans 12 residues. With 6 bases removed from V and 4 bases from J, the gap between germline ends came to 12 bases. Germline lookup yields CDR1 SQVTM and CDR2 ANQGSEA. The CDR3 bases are TGCAGCGTCCCCGGGACGGGCTATGGCTACACCTTC. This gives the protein CSVPGTGYGYTF.

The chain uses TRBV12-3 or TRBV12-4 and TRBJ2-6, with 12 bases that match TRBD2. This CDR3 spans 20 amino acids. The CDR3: CASGLPRLAGVGVGANVLTF. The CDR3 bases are TGTGCTAGTGGTTTGCCCCGACTAGCGGGAGTTGGGGTTGGGGCCAACGTCCTGACTTTC.

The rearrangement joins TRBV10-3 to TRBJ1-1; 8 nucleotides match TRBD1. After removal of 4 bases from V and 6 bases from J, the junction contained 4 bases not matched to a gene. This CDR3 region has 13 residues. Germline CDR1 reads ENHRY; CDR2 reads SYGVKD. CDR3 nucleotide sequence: TGTGCCATCAGTGGACAGGGGATCGCTGAAGCTTTCTTT. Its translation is CAISGQGIAEAFF.

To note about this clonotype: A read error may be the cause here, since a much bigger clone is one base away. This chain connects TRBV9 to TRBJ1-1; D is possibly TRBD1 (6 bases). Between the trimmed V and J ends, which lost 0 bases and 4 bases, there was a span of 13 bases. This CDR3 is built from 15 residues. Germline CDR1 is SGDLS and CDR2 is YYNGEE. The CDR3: CASSVAYGQSTEAFF. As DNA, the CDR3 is TGTGCCAGCAGCGTAGCTTATGGACAGAGCACTGAAGCTTTCTTT.

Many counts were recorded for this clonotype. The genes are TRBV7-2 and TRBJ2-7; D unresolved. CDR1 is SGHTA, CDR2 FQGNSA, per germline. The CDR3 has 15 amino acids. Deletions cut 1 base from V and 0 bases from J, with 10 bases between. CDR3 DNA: TGTGCCAGCAGCTTAGGCCAAGATTACTCCTACGAGCAGTACTTC. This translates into CASSLGQDYSYEQYF.

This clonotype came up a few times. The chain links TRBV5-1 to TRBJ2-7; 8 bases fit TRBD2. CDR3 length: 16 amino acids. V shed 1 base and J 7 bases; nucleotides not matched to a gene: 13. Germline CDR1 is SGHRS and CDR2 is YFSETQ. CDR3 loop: CASSLHGSGSGEEQYF. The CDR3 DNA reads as TGCGCCAGCAGCTTGCATGGAAGCGGGAGTGGGGAAGAGCAGTACTTC.

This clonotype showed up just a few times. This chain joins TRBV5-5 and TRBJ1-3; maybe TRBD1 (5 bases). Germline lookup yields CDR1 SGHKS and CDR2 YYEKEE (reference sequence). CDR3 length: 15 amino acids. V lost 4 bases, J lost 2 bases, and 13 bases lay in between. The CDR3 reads CASSPDGGTGNTIYF. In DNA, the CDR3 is TGTGCCAGCAGCCCGGATGGGGGAACTGGAAACACCATATATTTT.

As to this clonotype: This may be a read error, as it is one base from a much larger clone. The CDR3: CASSFLPPCEGDAYEQYF. The CDR3 region has the DNA TGTGCCAGCAGCTTCTTACCCCCTTGCGAGGGGGATGCCTACGAGCAGTACTTC. V is TRBV2 and J is TRBJ2-7; a weak D match, TRBD1 (6 bases). Trimming left V 6 bases short and J 2 bases short, with 26 bases between. CDR1 is SNHLY, CDR2 FYNNEI, per germline. This CDR3 is 18 amino acids long.

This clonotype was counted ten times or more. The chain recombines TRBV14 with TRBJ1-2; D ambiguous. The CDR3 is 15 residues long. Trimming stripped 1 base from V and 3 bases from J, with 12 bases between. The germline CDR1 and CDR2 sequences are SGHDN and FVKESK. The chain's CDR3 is CASSQGVRSDYGYTF. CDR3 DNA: TGTGCCAGCAGCCAAGGGGTGAGGTCCGACTATGGCTACACCTTC.

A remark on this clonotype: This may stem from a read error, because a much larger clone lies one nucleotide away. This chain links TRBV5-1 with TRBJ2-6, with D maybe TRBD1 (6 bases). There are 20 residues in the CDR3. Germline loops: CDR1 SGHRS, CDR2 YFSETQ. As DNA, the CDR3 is TGTGCCAGCAGCTCACCAGGGGAGCGGCACGCCCTCCCTGGGGCCAACGTCCTGACTTTC. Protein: CASSSPGERHALPGANVLTF.

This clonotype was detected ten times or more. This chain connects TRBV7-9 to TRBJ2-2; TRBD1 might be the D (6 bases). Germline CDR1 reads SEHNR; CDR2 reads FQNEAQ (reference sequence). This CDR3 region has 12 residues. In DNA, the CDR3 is TGTGTATTGGCAGGGGACACCGGGGAGCTGTTTTTT. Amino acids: CVLAGDTGELFF.

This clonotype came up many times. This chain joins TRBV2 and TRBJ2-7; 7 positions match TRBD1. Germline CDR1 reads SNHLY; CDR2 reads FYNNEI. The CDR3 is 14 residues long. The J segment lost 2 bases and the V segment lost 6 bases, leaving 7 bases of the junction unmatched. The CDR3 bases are TGTGCCAGCAGCAGAGACAGGGAAACCTACGAGCAGTACTTC. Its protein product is CASSRDRETYEQYF. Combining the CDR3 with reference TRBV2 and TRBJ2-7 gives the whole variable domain EPEVTQTPSHQVTQMGQEVILRCVPISNHLYFYWYRQILGQKVEFLVSFYNNEISEKSEIFDDQFSVERPDGSNFTLKIRSTKLEDSAMYFCASSRDRETYEQYFGPGTRLTVT.

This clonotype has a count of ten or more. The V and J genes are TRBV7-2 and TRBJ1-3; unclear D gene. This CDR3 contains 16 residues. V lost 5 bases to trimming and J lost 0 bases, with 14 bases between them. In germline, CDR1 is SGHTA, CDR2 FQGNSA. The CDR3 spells CASSAVLQSSGNTIYF. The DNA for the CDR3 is TGTGCCAGCAGCGCCGTACTACAGAGCTCTGGAAACACCATATATTTT.

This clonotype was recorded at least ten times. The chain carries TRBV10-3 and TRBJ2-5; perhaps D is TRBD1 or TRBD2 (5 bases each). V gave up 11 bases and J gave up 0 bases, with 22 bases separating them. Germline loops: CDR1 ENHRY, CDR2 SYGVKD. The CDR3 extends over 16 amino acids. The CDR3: CAATPGDASHQETQYF. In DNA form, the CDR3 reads TGTGCCGCCACGCCCGGGGACGCCAGTCACCAAGAGACCCAGTACTTC.

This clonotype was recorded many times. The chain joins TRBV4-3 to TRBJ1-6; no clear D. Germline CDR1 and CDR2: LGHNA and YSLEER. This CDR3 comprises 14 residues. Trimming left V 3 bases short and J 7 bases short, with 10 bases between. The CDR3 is CASSQNGNNSPLHF. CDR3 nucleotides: TGCGCCAGCAGCCAGAATGGGAACAATTCACCCCTCCACTTT.

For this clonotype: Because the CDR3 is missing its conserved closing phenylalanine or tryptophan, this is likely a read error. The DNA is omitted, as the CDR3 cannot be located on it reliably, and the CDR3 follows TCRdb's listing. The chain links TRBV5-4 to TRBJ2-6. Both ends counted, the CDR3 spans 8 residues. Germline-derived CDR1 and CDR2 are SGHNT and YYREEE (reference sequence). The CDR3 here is CAGNSETS.

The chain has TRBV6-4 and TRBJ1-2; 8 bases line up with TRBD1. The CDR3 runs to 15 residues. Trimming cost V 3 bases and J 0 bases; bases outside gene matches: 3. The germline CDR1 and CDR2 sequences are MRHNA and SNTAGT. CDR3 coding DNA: TGTGCCAGCAGTGAAAGGACAGGGCCTAACTATGGCTACACCTTC. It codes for CASSERTGPNYGYTF.

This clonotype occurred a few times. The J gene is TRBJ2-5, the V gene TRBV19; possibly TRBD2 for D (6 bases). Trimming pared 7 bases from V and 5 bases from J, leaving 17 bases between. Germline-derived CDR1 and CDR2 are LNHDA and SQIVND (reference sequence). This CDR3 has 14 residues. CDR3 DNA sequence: TGTGCCAGTAAAGACAGCGGGCTAGGTGAGACCCAGTACTTC. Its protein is CASKDSGLGETQYF.

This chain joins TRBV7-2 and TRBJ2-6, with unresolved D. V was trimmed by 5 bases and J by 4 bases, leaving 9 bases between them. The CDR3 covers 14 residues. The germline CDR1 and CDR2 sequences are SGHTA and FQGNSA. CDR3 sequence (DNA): TGTGCCAGCAGCCCGCTATCCGGGGCCAACGTCCTGACTTTC. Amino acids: CASSPLSGANVLTF.

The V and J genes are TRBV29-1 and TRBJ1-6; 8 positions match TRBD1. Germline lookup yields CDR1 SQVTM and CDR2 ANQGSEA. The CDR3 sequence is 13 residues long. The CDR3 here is CRAGGAMNSPLHF. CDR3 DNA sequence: TGCAGGGCAGGGGGCGCAATGAATTCACCCCTCCACTTT.

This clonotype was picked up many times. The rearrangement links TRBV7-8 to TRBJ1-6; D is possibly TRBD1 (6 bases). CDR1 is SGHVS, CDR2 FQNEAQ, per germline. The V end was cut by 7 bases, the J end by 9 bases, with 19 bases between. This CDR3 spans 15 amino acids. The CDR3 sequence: CASTPAPGALSPLHF. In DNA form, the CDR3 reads TGTGCCAGCACCCCGGCCCCAGGGGCTCTTTCACCCCTCCACTTT.